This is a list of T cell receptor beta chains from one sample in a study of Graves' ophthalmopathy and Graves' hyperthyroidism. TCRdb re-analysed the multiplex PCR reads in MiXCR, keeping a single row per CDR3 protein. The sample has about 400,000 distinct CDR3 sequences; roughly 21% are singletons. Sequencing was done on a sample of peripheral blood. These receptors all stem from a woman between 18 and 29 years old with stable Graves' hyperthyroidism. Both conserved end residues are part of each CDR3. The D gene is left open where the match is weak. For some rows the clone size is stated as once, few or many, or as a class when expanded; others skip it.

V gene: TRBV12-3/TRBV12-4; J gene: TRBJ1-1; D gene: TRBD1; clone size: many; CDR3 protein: CASSLGQGFATEAFF; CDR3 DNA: TGTGCCAGCAGTTTGGGACAGGGATTTGCCACTGAAGCTTTCTTT
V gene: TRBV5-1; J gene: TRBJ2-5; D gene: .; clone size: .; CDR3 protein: CASSPTISGGQETQYF; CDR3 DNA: TGCGCCAGCAGCCCGACCATTAGCGGAGGACAAGAGACCCAGTACTTC
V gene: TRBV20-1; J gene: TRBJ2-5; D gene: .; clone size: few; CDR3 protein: CSARDLGGRGGTQYF; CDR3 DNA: TGCAGTGCTAGAGATTTAGGCGGTCGAGGGGGGACCCAGTACTTC
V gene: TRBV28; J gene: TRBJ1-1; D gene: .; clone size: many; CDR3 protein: CASSFYSRPTRGTEAFF; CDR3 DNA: TGTGCCAGCAGTTTTTATAGTCGGCCAACCCGAGGGACTGAAGCTTTCTTT
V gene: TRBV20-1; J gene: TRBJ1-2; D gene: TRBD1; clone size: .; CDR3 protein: CSASLSGTVNYGYTF; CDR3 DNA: TGCAGTGCTAGCCTTTCCGGGACAGTTAACTATGGCTACACCTTC
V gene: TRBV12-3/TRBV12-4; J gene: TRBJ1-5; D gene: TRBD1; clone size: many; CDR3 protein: CASSLATGTGLNQPQHF; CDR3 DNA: TGTGCCAGCAGTTTAGCGACTGGGACAGGGCTCAATCAGCCCCAGCATTTT
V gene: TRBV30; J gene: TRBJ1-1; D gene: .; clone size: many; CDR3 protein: CAWSGGGRGTEAFF; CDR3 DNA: TGTGCCTGGAGTGGGGGCGGGCGGGGGACTGAAGCTTTCTTT
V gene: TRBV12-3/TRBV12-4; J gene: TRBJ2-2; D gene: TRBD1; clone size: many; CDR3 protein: CASSLDRGRNPGELFF; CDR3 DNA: TGTGCCAGCAGTTTAGACAGGGGGCGAAATCCCGGGGAGCTGTTTTTT
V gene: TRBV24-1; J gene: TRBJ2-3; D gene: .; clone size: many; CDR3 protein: CATSDLRTTTDTQYF; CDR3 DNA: TGTGCCACCAGTGATTTGAGGACTACCACAGATACGCAGTATTTT
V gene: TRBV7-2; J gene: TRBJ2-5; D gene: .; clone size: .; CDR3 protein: CASSVFSQETQYF; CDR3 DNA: TGTGCCAGCAGCGTGTTTTCTCAAGAGACCCAGTACTTC
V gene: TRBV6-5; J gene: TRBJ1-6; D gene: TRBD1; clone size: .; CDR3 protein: CASSHAFLTGTSPLHF; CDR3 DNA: TGTGCCAGCAGTCACGCCTTTCTGACAGGGACCTCACCCCTCCACTTT
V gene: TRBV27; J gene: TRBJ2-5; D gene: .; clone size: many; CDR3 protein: CASSRRGQRVQTQYF; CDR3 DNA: TGTGCCAGCAGCCGCAGGGGACAGCGGGTACAGACCCAGTACTTC
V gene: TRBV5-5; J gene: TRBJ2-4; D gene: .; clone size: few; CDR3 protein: CASSLRYVGKNIKYF; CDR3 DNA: TGTGCCAGCAGCTTGAGATATGTCGGCAAAAACATTAAGTACTTC
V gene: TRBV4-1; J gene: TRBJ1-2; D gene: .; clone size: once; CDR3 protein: CASSQGAGSSYGYTF; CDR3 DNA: TGCGCCAGCAGCCAAGGGGCAGGTTCGAGCTATGGCTACACCTTC